These 8 T cell receptor beta chains were all obtained from the same sample, sequenced in a study of T cells after yellow fever vaccination. TCRdb itself ran the 5' RACE reads through MiXCR, one entry per CDR3 protein. The sample yields a few hundred thousand distinct CDR3 sequences, about 19% seen once. The source material was PBMCs, sampled 15 days after the yellow fever booster vaccination. The receptor source for this set is a man in his thirties or forties who received the YFV17D yellow fever vaccine.

This clonotype occurred many times. The rearrangement joins TRBV27 to TRBJ2-2, with D unresolved. Germline V lookup: CDR1 MNHEY, CDR2 SMNVEV (reference sequence). The germline V and J ends were trimmed by 3 bases and 4 bases, with 3 bases remaining between them. The CDR3 loop spans 12 amino acids. CDR3 DNA sequence: TGTGCCAGCAGTTTTTCCACCGGGGAGCTGTTTTTT. Residues: CASSFSTGELFF.

This clonotype was picked up a small number of times. The chain carries TRBV5-1 and TRBJ2-7; tentatively, D is TRBD2 (5 bases). V lost 2 bases to trimming and J lost 3 bases, with 15 bases between them. The germline V gene has CDR1 SGHRS and CDR2 YFSETQ. This CDR3 has 15 residues. CDR3 sequence (DNA): TGCGCCAGCAGCTTACGGACTTCCGAGGACTACGAGCAGTACTTC. As protein: CASSLRTSEDYEQYF.

The chain employs TRBV14 and TRBJ2-3; D gene ambiguous. V was shortened by 6 bases and J by 1 base, with 8 bases between the two germline ends. The CDR3 loop spans 13 amino acids. The germline CDR1 and CDR2 sequences are SGHDN and FVKESK. The chain's CDR3 is CASRGKGTDTQYF. CDR3 in DNA: TGTGCCAGCAGAGGGAAGGGCACAGATACGCAGTATTTT.

A few counts support this clonotype. This chain joins TRBV5-4 and TRBJ2-6, with TRBD2 as a possible D gene (6 bases). The CDR3 has 18 amino acids. Germline assignment: CDR1 SGHNT and CDR2 YYREEE (reference sequence). Trimming stripped 0 bases from V and 0 bases from J, with 13 bases between. CDR3 in amino acids: CASSLANWRDSGANVLTF. The CDR3 bases are TGTGCCAGCAGCTTGGCCAATTGGCGGGACTCTGGGGCCAACGTCCTGACTTTC.

The chain carries TRBV25-1 and TRBJ2-7; 8 nucleotides agree with TRBD1. Germline V gene sequence: CDR1 MGHDK, CDR2 SYGVNS. The CDR3 consists of 14 residues. V trimming: 3 bases; J trimming: 2 bases; junction bases outside the gene matches: 3. The CDR3, as DNA: TGTGCCAGCAGTGAGGACAGGGCCCCCTACGAGCAGTACTTC. Its translation is CASSEDRAPYEQYF.

V usage is TRBV24-1 and J usage is TRBJ2-1, with 8 bases matching TRBD1. J lost 5 bases, V lost 4 bases, and 6 bases had no gene match. CDR1 is KGHDR and CDR2 is SFDVKD in the germline V gene. The CDR3 has 15 amino acids. CDR3 sequence (DNA): TGTGCCACCAGTGACCTGGACAGGGCAAACAATGAGCAGTTCTTC. Translated, it gives CATSDLDRANNEQFF.

This chain connects TRBV7-9 to TRBJ1-4; D gene ambiguous. Trimming took off 5 bases at V and 8 bases at J, with 15 bases between the two ends. The CDR3 is made up of 14 amino acids. From germline, CDR1 is SEHNR and CDR2 FQNEAQ (reference sequence). The CDR3 DNA follows: TGTGCCAGCAGCAACAGCCCACTCGAGGAAAAACTGTTTTTT. Amino acid sequence: CASSNSPLEEKLFF.

This chain links TRBV20-1 with TRBJ1-6, with 9 positions matching TRBD1. The CDR3 extends over 12 amino acids. The V gene end was trimmed by 6 bases and the J gene end by 10 bases; junction bases not matched to a gene: 4. Germline V gene data show CDR1 as DFQATT and CDR2 as SNEGSKA (reference sequence). CDR3 in DNA: TGCAGTGCGGGACAGGGAGACTCACCCCTCCACTTT. Protein sequence: CSAGQGDSPLHF.